The entry below gives a single T cell receptor (beta chain) sequence along with its context. Germline CDR1 is SNHLY and CDR2 is FYNNEI. This CDR3 has 13 amino acids. V lost 2 bases and J lost 4, with 8 bases in between. The record originates from a study of CD8 T cells in ankylosing spondylitis. One entry per CDR3 protein results from TCRdb running MiXCR on the 5' RACE reads. The sample has approximately 210,000 distinct CDR3 sequences; 13% are singletons. The J gene is TRBJ1-2, the V gene TRBV2, with D tentatively TRBD1 (5 bases). What was sequenced was blood, either unsorted or a sorted T cell fraction (not recorded which). The sequence derives from a male donor with ankylosing spondylitis or in good health (not recorded which). The CDR3 protein is CASSEWGVYGYTF. In DNA form, the CDR3 reads TGTGCCAGCAGTGAATGGGGGGTCTATGGCTACACCTTC.